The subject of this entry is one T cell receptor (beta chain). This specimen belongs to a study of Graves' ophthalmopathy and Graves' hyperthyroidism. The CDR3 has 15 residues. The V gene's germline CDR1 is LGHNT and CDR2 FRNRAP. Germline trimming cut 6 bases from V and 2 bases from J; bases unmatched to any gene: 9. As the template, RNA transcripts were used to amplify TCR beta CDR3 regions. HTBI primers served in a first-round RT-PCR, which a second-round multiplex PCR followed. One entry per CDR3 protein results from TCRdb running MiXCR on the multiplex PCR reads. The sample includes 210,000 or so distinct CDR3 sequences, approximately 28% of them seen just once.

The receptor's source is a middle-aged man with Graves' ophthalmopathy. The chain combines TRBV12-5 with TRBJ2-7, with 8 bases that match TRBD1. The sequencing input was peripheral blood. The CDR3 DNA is TGTGCTAGTGGGGGCCAGGGGGCCATCGCCTACGAGCAGTACTTC. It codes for CASGGQGAIAYEQYF.